Below are 4 T cell receptor beta chains sequenced from a single sample in a study of early T cells in non-severe SARS-CoV-2 infection. TCRdb re-called the 5' RACE reads with MiXCR, one entry per CDR3 protein. Altogether roughly 50,000 distinct CDR3 sequences are present, 6.2% being singletons, with the ten largest covering 6% to 8.5%. Source: whole blood, taken at baseline. The origin of the receptors is an adult who was a healthcare worker with PCR-confirmed SARS-CoV-2 infection or an uninfected control (not recorded which).

The V and J genes are TRBV20-1 and TRBJ2-3, with D tentatively TRBD2 (6 bases). CDR3 length: 17 amino acids. Per the germline V gene, CDR1 is DFQATT and CDR2 is SNEGSKA (reference sequence). V lost 2 bases and J 1 base, leaving 19 bases between the germline ends. In nucleotides, the CDR3 is TGCAGTGCTAGATTGATTCCGGGACTCCAAGGCACAGATACGCAGTATTTT. This sequence encodes CSARLIPGLQGTDTQYF.

At least ten counts were recorded for this clonotype. This sequence joins TRBV19 and TRBJ2-3; 8 nucleotides line up with TRBD2. The V gene's germline CDR1 is LNHDA and CDR2 SQIVND (reference sequence). Trimming took 0 bases from V and 1 from J; bases not matched to a gene: 12. The CDR3 runs to 19 residues. CDR3 DNA: TGTGCCAGTAGTATAGATCTCTCCGCGGGAGGTCTCGGCACAGATACGCAGTATTTT. This codes for CASSIDLSAGGLGTDTQYF.

CDR3: CASSLEGGAYEQYF. CDR3 sequence (DNA): TGTGCCAGCAGCTTAGAAGGCGGTGCGTACGAGCAGTACTTC. The J gene is TRBJ2-7, the V gene TRBV7-2; no definite D call. Looked up from germline, CDR1 is SGHTA and CDR2 is FQGNSA. Trimming stripped 1 base from V and 4 bases from J, with 11 bases between. The CDR3 totals 14 residues.

There are a few counts of this clonotype. V and J are TRBV24-1 and TRBJ2-1; 7 bases map to TRBD1. After removal of 7 bases from V and 9 bases from J, the junction contained 14 bases not matched to a gene. Germline V gene data show CDR1 as KGHDR and CDR2 as SFDVKD. The CDR3 consists of 15 residues. The CDR3 sequence: CATSKTGPIRGEQFF. The CDR3 DNA reads TGTGCCACCAGCAAGACAGGGCCCATTAGGGGTGAGCAGTTCTTC.